This T cell receptor (beta chain) is from a study of T cell clones after liver transplantation. Study findings and constraints: A significant post-transplant drop in circulating graft-donor-reactive CD4 TCRbeta sequences occurred in most of the 8 subjects.

Regarding this clone: Its antigen is not known.

Generated by immunoSEQ multiplex PCR, the TCRdb table keeps only in-frame clones and is missing some. The data contain around 100,000 clones, 82% of them singletons. This clonotype was obtained from a human donor who received a liver transplant. The sample was CD4+ T cells from blood, taken before liver transplant.

CDR3: CASSLGQRRDEQFF. The CDR3 bases are TGTGCCAGCAGCTTAGGGCAGCGGCGGGATGAGCAGTTCTTC. The V and J genes are TRBV7-9 and TRBJ2-1, with a possible D match to TRBD2 (5 bases). The CDR3 has 14 amino acids. Deletions cut 1 base from V and 8 bases from J, with 12 bases between. Germline CDR1 reads SEHNR; CDR2 reads FQNEAQ (reference sequence). Variable domain in full (rest from reference TRBV7-9 and TRBJ2-1): DTGVSQNPRHKITKRGQNVTFRCDPISEHNRLYWYRQTLGQGPEFLTYFQNEAQLEKSRLLSDRFSAERPKGSFSTLEIQRTEQGDSAMYLCASSLGQRRDEQFFGPGTRLTVL.